This entry describes one T cell receptor (beta chain). Additional DNA sequences in this sample encode the identical CDR3. Authors' methods: Estimation of nucleated cell counts was performed using reference gene primer amplification. TCRdb's copy holds only in-frame clones and misses some; the assay was immunoSEQ multiplex PCR. V, J and clone size derive from that table, while D and trimming were established from the DNA sequence. The data show 90,000 to 120,000 clones, under 95% seen once. Between the trimmed V and J ends, which lost 0 bases and 4 bases, there was a span of 8 bases. The CDR3 is 14 amino acids. Per the germline V gene, CDR1 is SGDLS and CDR2 is YYNGEE. The data stem from a study of blood T cell repertoires in COVID-19. Study in general: Nucleic acid was either cDNA or gDNA, and it came from T cells, B-cell-depleted T cells, or PBMCs.

Input material: peripheral blood. The rearrangement joins TRBV9 to TRBJ1-5; tentative D call: TRBD1 (5 bases). This clonotype was sampled from a woman aged 25-40 years with acute or convalescent COVID-19. CDR3 sequence reads: CASSVDGANQPQHF. For the CDR3, the DNA is TGTGCCAGCAGCGTAGATGGGGCGAATCAGCCCCAGCATTTT.